The 10 T cell receptor beta chains reported below all come from one sample, sequenced in a study of control samples from healthy donors and cancer patients. Sequencing used immunoSEQ multiplex PCR; TCRdb keeps in-frame clones, though not all of them. Of 55,000 to 65,000 clones listed, approximately 87% are singletons. Sequencing was carried out using PBMCs. The receptors stem from a woman in her sixties or seventies with lung cancer.

This clone appeared a single time. The V gene is TRBV6-5, the J gene TRBJ2-7; 7 bases fit TRBD2. Germline CDR1 and CDR2: MNHEY and SVGAGI. CDR3 length: 15 amino acids. J gave up 2 bases and V 6 bases, and 10 bases lay outside the gene matches. The CDR3, as DNA: TGTGCCAGCAGCCCAACCAGGGACTACCCCTACGAGCAGTACTTC. Residues: CASSPTRDYPYEQYF.

The chain carries TRBV4-2 and TRBJ1-2; perhaps TRBD1 as D (6 bases). This CDR3 contains 14 residues. Germline values: CDR1 LGHNA, CDR2 YNFKEQ. The ends were cut back, 3 bases at V and 7 bases at J, with 15 bases in the middle. In DNA form, the CDR3 reads TGTGCCAGCAGCCAGACCCGGGGGGCCGGTGGCTACACCTTC. Translated: CASSQTRGAGGYTF.

The rearrangement joins TRBV24-1 to TRBJ2-1; 10 positions match TRBD2. In germline, CDR1 is KGHDR, CDR2 SFDVKD. The CDR3 length is 15 residues. J lost 5 bases, V lost 5 bases, and 5 bases had no gene match. The CDR3 spells CATSGLAGDDNEQFF. DNA of the CDR3: TGTGCCACCAGTGGCCTAGCGGGAGACGACAATGAGCAGTTCTTC.

J is TRBJ2-2 and V is TRBV2; 9 bases are shared with TRBD1. The trim removed 4 bases at V and 1 base at J, leaving 1 base unmatched. Per germline, CDR1 SNHLY and CDR2 FYNNEI. The CDR3 loop spans 15 amino acids. This CDR3 is CASSAGQGNTGELFF. DNA for the CDR3: TGTGCCAGCAGTGCGGGACAGGGGAACACCGGGGAGCTGTTTTTT. Complete variable domain (other parts from reference TRBV2 and TRBJ2-2): EPEVTQTPSHQVTQMGQEVILRCVPISNHLYFYWYRQILGQKVEFLVSFYNNEISEKSEIFDDQFSVERPDGSNFTLKIRSTKLEDSAMYFCASSAGQGNTGELFFGEGSRLTVL.

V is TRBV6-4 and J is TRBJ2-3; 8 nucleotides agree with TRBD2. The CDR3 has 15 amino acids. With V trimmed by 5 bases and J by 1 base, 5 bases remained unmatched. Germline CDR1 reads MRHNA; CDR2 reads SNTAGT. The DNA of the CDR3 is TGTGCCAGCAGTCCCGGGACTAGAGGCACAGATACGCAGTATTTT. Translated, it gives CASSPGTRGTDTQYF.

The V and J genes are TRBV5-1 and TRBJ2-7, with D possibly TRBD2 on 6 matching bases. The germline gives CDR1 SGHRS, CDR2 YFSETQ. The V end lost 2 bases, the J end lost 1 base, and 10 bases lay between the germline ends. This CDR3 contains 14 residues. CDR3 in DNA: TGCGCCAGCAGCTTTTTGGAGGGATCCTACGAGCAGTACTTC. Its protein product is CASSFLEGSYEQYF. The full variable domain, its missing parts supplied by reference TRBV5-1 and TRBJ2-7, is KAGVTQTPRYLIKTRGQQVTLSCSPISGHRSVSWYQQTPGQGLQFLFEYFSETQRNKGNFPGRFSGRQFSNSRSEMNVSTLELGDSALYLCASSFLEGSYEQYFGPGTRLTVT.

The rearrangement uses TRBV2 and TRBJ1-1; maybe TRBD1 (5 bases). Germline-derived CDR1 and CDR2 are SNHLY and FYNNEI. The CDR3 extends over 14 amino acids. V lost 4 bases to trimming and J lost 2 bases, with 11 bases between them. The CDR3 spells CASSGGGSNTEAFF. In DNA, the CDR3 is TGTGCCAGCAGTGGCGGGGGAAGTAACACTGAAGCTTTCTTT.

This clone turned up a few times. This chain uses TRBV7-6 with TRBJ2-5, with 9 bases fitting TRBD2. J lost 5 bases, V lost 2 bases, and 9 bases had no gene match. The CDR3 contains 16 residues. CDR1 SGHVS and CDR2 FNYEAQ come from the germline V gene. DNA for the CDR3: TGTGCCAGCAGCTTAAATGGGGGAACTAGCGGGGAGACCCAGTACTTC. Translating it yields CASSLNGGTSGETQYF. The full variable domain, rest sourced from reference TRBV7-6 and TRBJ2-5, is GAGVSQSPRYKVTKRGQDVALRCDPISGHVSLYWYRQALGQGPEFLTYFNYEAQQDKSGLPNDRFSAERPEGSISTLTIQRTEQRDSAMYRCASSLNGGTSGETQYFGPGTRLLVL.

CDR3 nucleotide sequence: TGTGCCACCAGTGACGCCCGGGACTCCACAGATACGCAGTATTTT. Its protein is CATSDARDSTDTQYF. The chain joins TRBV24-1 to TRBJ2-3; the D gene is possibly TRBD2 (6 bases). This CDR3 is built from 15 residues. Looked up from germline, CDR1 is KGHDR and CDR2 is SFDVKD. V lost 4 bases and J 2 bases, leaving 12 bases between the germline ends.

The chain recombines TRBV5-1 with TRBJ2-1; TRBD1 matches at 7 bases. The germline V gene has CDR1 SGHRS and CDR2 YFSETQ. V lost 4 bases, J lost 4 bases, and 5 bases stayed unmatched. This CDR3 is built from 14 residues. The CDR3 reads CASSKGTVYNEQFF. The CDR3 DNA reads TGCGCCAGCAGCAAGGGGACAGTTTACAATGAGCAGTTCTTC.